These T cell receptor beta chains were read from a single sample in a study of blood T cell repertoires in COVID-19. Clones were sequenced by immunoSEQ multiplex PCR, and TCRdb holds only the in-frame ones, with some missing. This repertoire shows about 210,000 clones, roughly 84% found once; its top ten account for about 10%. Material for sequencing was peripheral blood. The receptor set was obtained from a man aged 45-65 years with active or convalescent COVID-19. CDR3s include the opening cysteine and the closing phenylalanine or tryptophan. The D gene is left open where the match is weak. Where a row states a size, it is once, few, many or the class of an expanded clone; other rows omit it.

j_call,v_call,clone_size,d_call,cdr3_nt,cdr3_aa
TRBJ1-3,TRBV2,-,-,TGTGCCAGCTACCCGGGCTTGGGAGTTAACTCTGGAAACACCATATATTTT,CASYPGLGVNSGNTIYF
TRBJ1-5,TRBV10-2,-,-,TGCGCCAGCAGTGCAGGGGCCGGTCAGCCCCAGCATTTT,CASSAGAGQPQHF
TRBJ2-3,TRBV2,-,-,TGTGCCAGCAGTCCCCGACTAGAAGGAAGCACAGATACGCAGTATTTT,CASSPRLEGSTDTQYF
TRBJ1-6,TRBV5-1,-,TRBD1,TGCGCCAGCAGCTTGGACAGGGGGAATTCACCCCTCCACTTT,CASSLDRGNSPLHF
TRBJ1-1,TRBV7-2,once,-,TGTGCCAGCAGCCCACAGGGCGGAAACACTGAAGCTTTCTTT,CASSPQGGNTEAFF
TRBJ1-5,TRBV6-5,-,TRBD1,TGTGCCAGCAGTTTTCACACAGGGGGTAACCAGCATTTT,CASSFHTGGNQHF
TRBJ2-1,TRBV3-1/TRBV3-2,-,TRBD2,TGTGCCAGCAGCCAAGATGTGCTAGCGGGGGGGCTCAATGAGCAGTTCTTC,CASSQDVLAGGLNEQFF
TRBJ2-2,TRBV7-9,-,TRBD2,TGTGCCAGCAGCCCAGGGGTTAGCGGGAGCCGAGGCGGGGAGCTGTTTTTT,CASSPGVSGSRGGELFF
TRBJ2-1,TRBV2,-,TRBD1,TGTGCCAGCAGCGGGGACAGATACAATGAGCAGTTCTTC,CASSGDRYNEQFF
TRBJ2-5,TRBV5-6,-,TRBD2,TGTGCCAGCAGCATTACTGGCGGGGGACGTCAAGAGACCCAGTACTTC,CASSITGGGRQETQYF
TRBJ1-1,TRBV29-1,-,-,TGCAGCGTTTCGGGGGTGAACACTGAAGCTTTCTTT,CSVSGVNTEAFF
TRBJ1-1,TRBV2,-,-,TGTGCCAGCACCCCCGGCGGTGGGAGAGGGACTGAAGCTTTCTTT,CASTPGGGRGTEAFF
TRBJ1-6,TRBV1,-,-,TGCACCAGCAGCAAGAGGACGGGGAGTACCTATAATTCACCCCTCCACTTT,CTSSKRTGSTYNSPLHF
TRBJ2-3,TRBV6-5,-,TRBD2,TGTGCCAGCATAGGACTAGCGGGACCCACAGATACGCAGTATTTT,CASIGLAGPTDTQYF
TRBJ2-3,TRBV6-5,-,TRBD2,TGTGCCAGCGGAATATTAGCGGGGGGTAGAGATACGCAGTATTTT,CASGILAGGRDTQYF
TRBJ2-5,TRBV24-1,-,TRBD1,TGTGCCACCAGTGACTCAGGACAGGGAGGAGAGACCCAGTACTTC,CATSDSGQGGETQYF
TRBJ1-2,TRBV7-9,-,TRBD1,TGTGCCAGCAGCTCGTCCGGGACAGCTAACTATGGCTACACCTTC,CASSSSGTANYGYTF
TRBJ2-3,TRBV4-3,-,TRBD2,TGCGCCAGCAGCCAGGGACTAGCGGGAGGAGGGGATACGCAGTATTTT,CASSQGLAGGGDTQYF
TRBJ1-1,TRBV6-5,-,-,TGTGCCAGCTCCCAAGGGGGGGATAACACTGAAGCTTTCTTT,CASSQGGDNTEAFF
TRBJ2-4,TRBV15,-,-,TGTGCCACCAGCAGAGATCCAGGGGCTGGAAACATTCAGTACTTC,CATSRDPGAGNIQYF
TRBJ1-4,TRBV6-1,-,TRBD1,TGTGCCAGCAGTGCTGGACAGGGGCGTGTGGCTGAAAAACTGTTTTTT,CASSAGQGRVAEKLFF
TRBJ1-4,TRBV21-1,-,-,TGTGCCAGCAGCAAAACCCCCCAACAAGGGACACATAATGAAAAACTGTTTTTT,CASSKTPQQGTHNEKLFF
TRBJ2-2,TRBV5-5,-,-,TGTGCCAGCAGCTGGCAGGGGTCGAACACCGGGGAGCTGTTTTTT,CASSWQGSNTGELFF
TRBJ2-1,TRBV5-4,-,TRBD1,TGTGCCAGCAGCCCAGCCGGGACAGGGAACTACAATGAGCAGTTCTTC,CASSPAGTGNYNEQFF
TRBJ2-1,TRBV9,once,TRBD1,TGTGCCAGCAGCCCCCGGGACAGGGGGCATAGTGAGCAGTTCTTC,CASSPRDRGHSEQFF